This is a list of T cell receptor beta chains from one sample in a study of control samples from healthy donors and cancer patients. The assay was immunoSEQ multiplex PCR, and TCRdb's table has in-frame clones only and misses some. This sample has approximately 90,000 clones; around 89% occur once, and the top ten carry 13% to 15%. The sequenced material came from blood. The receptors shown here come from a woman in her 70s in good health. Each CDR3 is given with its conserved first and last residue. D genes are given only for firm matches. Some rows have no size entry. The others give once, few or many, or a class for an expanded clone.

cdr3_nt: TGTGCCAGCAGCCCGGCTGGACAGGCCTCTAACTATGGCTACACCTTC
cdr3_aa: CASSPAGQASNYGYTF
d_call: TRBD1
j_call: TRBJ1-2
v_call: TRBV5-6
clone_size: NA

cdr3_nt: TGCGCCAGCAGCCAGACAGGAGAAAATGAAAAACTGTTTTTT
cdr3_aa: CASSQTGENEKLFF
d_call: NA
j_call: TRBJ1-4
v_call: TRBV5-1
clone_size: NA

cdr3_nt: TGTGCCAGCAGCCAAGTACCGGGACAGAATTACGAGCAGTACTTC
cdr3_aa: CASSQVPGQNYEQYF
d_call: TRBD1
j_call: TRBJ2-7
v_call: TRBV3-1/TRBV3-2
clone_size: NA

cdr3_nt: TGTGCCAGCAGGACAGGGACGAGCACTGAAGCTTTCTTT
cdr3_aa: CASRTGTSTEAFF
d_call: TRBD1
j_call: TRBJ1-1
v_call: TRBV2
clone_size: NA

cdr3_nt: TGTGCCAGCAGCGCAACAGGGGTCTATGGCTACACCTTC
cdr3_aa: CASSATGVYGYTF
d_call: TRBD1
j_call: TRBJ1-2
v_call: TRBV12-3/TRBV12-4
clone_size: NA

cdr3_nt: TGTGCCAGCAGCCGACCCGACGGACAGCCTGGCACAGATACGCAGTATTTT
cdr3_aa: CASSRPDGQPGTDTQYF
d_call: NA
j_call: TRBJ2-3
v_call: TRBV6-6
clone_size: NA

cdr3_nt: TGCGCCAGCAGCACTGGAGGGACAGGGGGCACTAATGAAAAACTGTTTTTT
cdr3_aa: CASSTGGTGGTNEKLFF
d_call: TRBD1
j_call: TRBJ1-4
v_call: TRBV5-1
clone_size: NA

cdr3_nt: TGTGCCACCAGTGATAACCGGACACCCAGGGACTACCTTTTCATGAACACTGAAGCTTTCTTT
cdr3_aa: CATSDNRTPRDYLFMNTEAFF
d_call: NA
j_call: TRBJ1-1
v_call: TRBV24-1
clone_size: NA

cdr3_nt: TGTGCCAGCAGCTTAAGGACTAGCGCAGATACGCAGTATTTT
cdr3_aa: CASSLRTSADTQYF
d_call: TRBD2
j_call: TRBJ2-3
v_call: TRBV7-3
clone_size: NA

cdr3_nt: TGTGCCAGCAGCTTAGAACGGGCAACTAATGAAAAACTGTTTTTT
cdr3_aa: CASSLERATNEKLFF
d_call: NA
j_call: TRBJ1-4
v_call: TRBV7-9
clone_size: many

cdr3_nt: TGTGCCAGCACGATGAGGAGGGCCGACGAAAAACTGTTTTTT
cdr3_aa: CASTMRRADEKLFF
d_call: NA
j_call: TRBJ1-4
v_call: TRBV6-6
clone_size: NA

cdr3_nt: TGCGCCAGCAGCTTCGCAGGACAGGGGGACACTGAAGCTTTCTTT
cdr3_aa: CASSFAGQGDTEAFF
d_call: TRBD1
j_call: TRBJ1-1
v_call: TRBV5-1
clone_size: NA

cdr3_nt: TGTGCCACTCTACAGGGGTCAGAAAAACTGTTTTTT
cdr3_aa: CATLQGSEKLFF
d_call: TRBD1
j_call: TRBJ1-4
v_call: TRBV28
clone_size: NA

cdr3_nt: TGTGCCAGTAGCCTCCGACTGGGTGAGCAGTTCTTC
cdr3_aa: CASSLRLGEQFF
d_call: NA
j_call: TRBJ2-1
v_call: TRBV19
clone_size: NA

cdr3_nt: TGTGCCACCGCCCATGGCCCAGGGAAATACGAGCAGTACTTC
cdr3_aa: CATAHGPGKYEQYF
d_call: NA
j_call: TRBJ2-7
v_call: TRBV6-5
clone_size: NA

cdr3_nt: TGTGCCAGCAGCTTTTTAGCGGTAGTTTCCTACGAGCAGTACTTC
cdr3_aa: CASSFLAVVSYEQYF
d_call: NA
j_call: TRBJ2-7
v_call: TRBV7-2
clone_size: once